This T cell receptor (beta chain) was profiled in a study of blood T cell repertoires in COVID-19. The V and J ends lost 10 bases and 5 bases respectively, with 17 bases between them. The CDR3 totals 14 residues. Germline CDR1 reads ENHRY; CDR2 reads SYGVKD. Per the authors' pipeline: Amplification of reference gene primers was used by the study to estimate nucleated cell counts. Using immunoSEQ multiplex PCR, the repertoire was profiled, and TCRdb retains in-frame clones only, with some absent. That table gives V, J and clone size, and the DNA gave D and trimming. The table lists fewer than 150,000 clones, 87% of them singletons.

This chain joins TRBV10-3 and TRBJ1-4; D is unresolved. The receptor was isolated from a woman in her 70s with acute or convalescent COVID-19. Sequenced: peripheral blood. For the CDR3, the DNA is TGTGCCACAGGCCTCGCCGGAATAAATGAAAAACTGTTTTTT. Translated, it gives CATGLAGINEKLFF.